The present T cell receptor beta chain was sequenced within a study of blood T cell repertoires in COVID-19. As processed by the authors: Nucleated cell counts were estimated from reference gene primer amplification. Profiled with immunoSEQ multiplex PCR; TCRdb holds only in-frame clones, not every one. V and J calls and clone size follow that table, whereas D and trimming were derived from the DNA. The repertoire holds roughly 120,000 clones, about 88% seen once, with roughly 8.1% in the top ten. The CDR3 spans 14 residues. Per germline, CDR1 SGHTA and CDR2 FQGTGA. J gave up 8 bases and V 5 bases, and 11 bases lay outside the gene matches.

The sequence derives from a woman between 70 and 85 years old who had recovered from COVID-19. This chain uses TRBV7-3 with TRBJ1-2; 7 bases are a match to TRBD1. Sequences were obtained from peripheral blood. The CDR3 loop is CASSPAPDRDGYTF. CDR3 DNA: TGTGCCAGCAGCCCCGCCCCCGACAGGGACGGCTACACCTTC.